The 23 T cell receptor beta chains given below trace back to one sample, sequenced in a study of T-cell reconstitution after alpha-beta-depleted transplantation in children. The library targeted TCRbeta and was prepared with unique molecular identifiers. TCRdb used MiXCR to reprocess the PCR reads, holding one entry per CDR3 protein. The profile shows some 110,000 distinct CDR3 sequences, over 9% of them singletons. Sequencing used PBMCs, obtained before TCRalphabeta/CD19-depleted stem cell transplant. All receptors derive from a boy aged 2 to 10 with acute lymphoblastic leukemia, due to receive a stem cell transplant.

The sample holds a few counts of this clonotype. The chain couples TRBV5-1 to TRBJ2-1; perhaps TRBD1 as D (7 bases). V dropped 4 bases and J dropped 5 bases, with 16 bases sitting between them. Germline V gives CDR1 SGHRS, CDR2 YFSETQ. This CDR3 region has 15 residues. The CDR3 is CASSPRRGPDNEQFF. In nucleotides, the CDR3 is TGCGCCAGCAGCCCTCGGAGGGGGCCCGACAATGAGCAGTTCTTC. The variable domain in full, with the rest retrieved from reference TRBV5-1 and TRBJ2-1, is KAGVTQTPRYLIKTRGQQVTLSCSPISGHRSVSWYQQTPGQGLQFLFEYFSETQRNKGNFPGRFSGRQFSNSRSEMNVSTLELGDSALYLCASSPRRGPDNEQFFGPGTRLTVL.

In its sample, this clonotype was seen a few times. The chain uses TRBV2 and TRBJ2-7; D is possibly TRBD1 (6 bases). The CDR3 runs 14 residues. CDR1 and CDR2 (germline): SNHLY, FYNNEI. V was pared by 2 bases and J by 3 bases, with 11 bases between. The CDR3 region has the DNA TGTGCCAGCAGTGAACAGGGACAACTCTACGAGCAGTACTTC. This translates into CASSEQGQLYEQYF.

This clonotype was seen ten or more times. The genes are TRBV7-2 and TRBJ2-3, with D uncertain. V was shortened by 5 bases and J by 3 bases, with 9 bases between the two germline ends. Germline CDR1 SGHTA, CDR2 FQGNSA. CDR3 size: 13 residues. The CDR3 DNA reads as TGTGCCAGCAGCAACCTCCGGACAGATACGCAGTATTTT. Its protein product is CASSNLRTDTQYF.

This clonotype was seen more than once but under ten times. The J gene is TRBJ2-4, the V gene TRBV15; a possible D gene is TRBD2 (5 bases). This CDR3 region has 15 residues. CDR1 and CDR2 from the germline V gene are LNHNV and YYDKDF (reference sequence). V was shortened by 3 bases and J by 2 bases, with 11 bases between the two germline ends. The CDR3: CATSSRSGTKNIQYF. CDR3 coding DNA: TGTGCCACCAGCAGCAGGAGCGGTACCAAAAACATTCAGTACTTC.

V and J are TRBV4-1 and TRBJ2-7, with TRBD2 matching 9 bases. CDR1 is MGHRA and CDR2 is YSYEKL in the germline V gene. V lost 0 bases, J lost 7 bases, and 10 bases stayed unmatched. CDR3 size: 16 residues. The CDR3 spells CASSQDPGGRAKEQYF. The DNA of the CDR3 is TGCGCCAGCAGCCAAGATCCGGGCGGGAGGGCCAAAGAGCAGTACTTC.

This clonotype was found many times. The J gene is TRBJ2-7, the V gene TRBV12-3 or TRBV12-4; TRBD1 matches at 8 bases. The CDR3 has 14 residues. V shed 6 bases, J shed 7 bases, and the junction held 11 bases outside the gene matches. CDR3 sequence reads: CASSSRVRDREQYF. As DNA, the CDR3 is TGTGCCAGCAGCTCCAGAGTCCGGGACAGGGAGCAGTACTTC.

This clonotype was observed many times. The DNA of the CDR3 is TGTGCCAGCAGTTACAGGGGGACAGGGGCCTCCTACGAGCAGTACTTC. It is translated as CASSYRGTGASYEQYF. The gene calls are TRBV6-5 and TRBJ2-7, with 10 bases fitting TRBD1. Germline V gives CDR1 MNHEY, CDR2 SVGAGI. With 2 bases clipped from V and 0 bases from J, the junction kept 4 bases outside the gene matches. The CDR3 extends over 16 amino acids.

On this clonotype itself: A much larger clone lies one base from this, so it may be a read error. This chain joins TRBV7-8 and TRBJ2-1, with unresolved D. The germline V gene encodes CDR1 SGHVS and CDR2 FQNEAQ. This CDR3 comprises 14 residues. This CDR3 is CASSGWISYHEQFF. The CDR3 region has the DNA TGTGCCAGCAGCGGATGGATCTCCTACCATGAGCAGTTCTTC.

This clonotype was detected many times. The CDR3 nucleotides read TGTGCCACCAGCAGGGGTCTAGAGACCCAGTACTTC. Its translation: CATSRGLETQYF. This chain links TRBV15 with TRBJ2-5, with unresolved D. Trimming cost V 3 bases and J 4 bases, with 6 bases left between them. The CDR3 is 12 amino acids. CDR1 and CDR2 (germline): LNHNV, YYDKDF (reference sequence).

This chain uses TRBV12-3 or TRBV12-4 with TRBJ2-2; D remains ambiguous. The CDR3 length is 14 residues. V was clipped by 5 bases and J by 4 bases, with 11 bases between them. The CDR3 reads CASSTGSRTGELFF. The CDR3 DNA sequence: TGTGCCAGCAGTACCGGGTCTCGCACCGGGGAGCTGTTTTTT.

This clonotype was seen ten or more times. J is TRBJ2-1 and V is TRBV20-1; D unclear. The germline V gene encodes CDR1 DFQATT and CDR2 SNEGSKA (reference sequence). CDR3 size: 13 residues. The CDR3 nucleotides are TGCAGCGGCAGATCGAGCTCCTACAATGAGCAGTTCTTC. It yields the protein CSGRSSSYNEQFF.

In its sample, this clonotype was seen a few times. CDR3 region: CASSQGIHSTDTQYF. CDR3 nucleotide sequence: TGCGCCAGCAGCCAGGGCATTCATAGCACAGATACGCAGTATTTT. The rearrangement joins TRBV5-1 to TRBJ2-3, with a weak D call TRBD1 (5 bases). From germline, CDR1 is SGHRS and CDR2 YFSETQ. V gave up 4 bases and J gave up 0 bases, with 12 bases separating them. The CDR3 totals 15 residues.

This clonotype was detected only a few times. J is TRBJ1-2 and V is TRBV18; TRBD1 aligns across 7 bases. The trim removed 3 bases at V and 6 bases at J, leaving 10 bases unmatched. The germline gives CDR1 KGHSH, CDR2 LQKENI. There are 15 residues in the CDR3. In DNA, the CDR3 is TGTGCCAGCTCACCCTATCGACAGGGTTACAATGGCTACACCTTC. Protein: CASSPYRQGYNGYTF.

This clonotype came up many times. The chain has TRBV10-3 and TRBJ2-1; possibly TRBD1 or TRBD2 for D (5 bases each). The germline gives CDR1 ENHRY, CDR2 SYGVKD. V was clipped by 6 bases and J by 3 bases, with 12 bases between them. CDR3 length: 14 amino acids. Written as DNA, the CDR3 is TGTGCCATCAGGGGACCAGACTACTACAATGAGCAGTTCTTC. This codes for CAIRGPDYYNEQFF.

The chain employs TRBV5-1 and TRBJ1-5, with D maybe TRBD1 (5 bases). Germline V gene data show CDR1 as SGHRS and CDR2 as YFSETQ. The length of the CDR3 is 15 residues. V lost 4 bases to trimming and J lost 4 bases, with 15 bases between them. CDR3 in DNA: TGCGCCAGCAGCCGTTCCGGGACGGCGAATCAGCCCCAGCATTTT. It yields the protein CASSRSGTANQPQHF.

The chain employs TRBV5-1 and TRBJ2-2; 11 positions match TRBD2. The V and J ends lost 2 bases and 2 bases, in that order; junction bases with no gene match: 11. The CDR3 totals 19 residues. Germline V CDR1 and CDR2: SGHRS, YFSETQ. DNA of the CDR3: TGCGCCAGCAGCTTTGGCGGGATAGCGGGAGGGAAAAACACCGGGGAGCTGTTTTTT. Its translation is CASSFGGIAGGKNTGELFF.

This clonotype has only a few counts. The chain is built from TRBV27 and TRBJ1-1; 7 nucleotides agree with TRBD1. This CDR3 contains 16 residues. Germline CDR1 reads MNHEY; CDR2 reads SMNVEV (reference sequence). V trimming: 6 bases; J trimming: 8 bases; junction bases outside the gene matches: 18. CDR3 coding DNA: TGTGCCAGCAGAGGGGATAAAGGGGGCGCGGAGTTCGAAGCTTTCTTT. It translates to CASRGDKGGAEFEAFF.

The CDR3 bases are TGCAGTGCAACCTTACGGGCGGGAGGGGCCCTGGATACGCAGTATTTT. The encoded protein is CSATLRAGGALDTQYF. The rearrangement uses TRBV20-1 and TRBJ2-3; TRBD2 matches at 9 bases. With V trimmed by 6 bases and J by 6 bases, 16 bases remained unmatched. Germline lookup yields CDR1 DFQATT and CDR2 SNEGSKA (reference sequence). The CDR3 is 16 residues long.

In this sample, this clonotype turned up a few times. CDR3 nucleotide sequence: TGCAGTGCTTTTGGACTAGCGGGAGGATTTGGGTCAGATACGCAGTATTTT. Residues: CSAFGLAGGFGSDTQYF. The chain joins TRBV20-1 to TRBJ2-3, with 14 bases that match TRBD2. This CDR3 comprises 17 residues. Germline V gene lookup returns CDR1 DFQATT and CDR2 SNEGSKA (reference sequence). The J segment lost 4 bases and the V segment lost 5 bases, leaving 11 bases of the junction unmatched.

This clonotype was found a few times. The chain is built from TRBV15 and TRBJ1-1, with D hard to call. The V gene's germline CDR1 is LNHNV and CDR2 YYDKDF (reference sequence). V was cut by 6 bases and J by 1 base, with 12 bases left in between. The CDR3 extends over 14 amino acids. The CDR3 reads CATRLGSPNTEAFF. In nucleotides, the CDR3 is TGTGCCACCAGATTAGGCAGCCCGAACACTGAAGCTTTCTTT. The full variable domain, rest sourced from reference TRBV15 and TRBJ1-1, is DAMVIQNPRYQVTQFGKPVTLSCSQTLNHNVMYWYQQKSSQAPKLLFHYYDKDFNNEADTPDNFQSRRPNTSFCFLDIRSPGLGDTAMYLCATRLGSPNTEAFFGQGTRLTVV.

This chain links TRBV6-5 with TRBJ2-3; 9 bases line up with TRBD1. This CDR3 spans 16 amino acids. Germline CDR1 is MNHEY and CDR2 is SVGAGI. After removal of 4 bases from V and 5 bases from J, the junction contained 10 bases not matched to a gene. CDR3 nucleotides: TGTGCCAGCAGTTCTGGTAACAGGGGGCATCAAGATACGCAGTATTTT. Amino acid sequence: CASSSGNRGHQDTQYF.

This clonotype has ten or more counts. This chain uses TRBV5-5 with TRBJ1-2; 8 nucleotides align to TRBD1. The CDR3 is 15 residues long. CDR1 and CDR2 (germline): SGHKS, YYEKEE (reference sequence). With V trimmed by 1 base and J by 0 bases, 2 bases remained unmatched. Here the CDR3 reads CASSLSGGTNYGYTF. In DNA form, the CDR3 reads TGTGCCAGCAGCTTGTCAGGGGGCACTAACTATGGCTACACCTTC.

This clonotype came up many times. The CDR3 loop reads CASSSRGARGELFF. For the CDR3, the DNA is TGTGCCAGCAGCTCCCGTGGCGCGAGGGGGGAGCTGTTTTTT. The J gene is TRBJ2-2, the V gene TRBV5-5; the D is unclear. This CDR3 has 14 amino acids. V lost 3 bases and J 8 bases, leaving 14 bases between the germline ends. Germline V CDR1 and CDR2: SGHKS, YYEKEE (reference sequence).